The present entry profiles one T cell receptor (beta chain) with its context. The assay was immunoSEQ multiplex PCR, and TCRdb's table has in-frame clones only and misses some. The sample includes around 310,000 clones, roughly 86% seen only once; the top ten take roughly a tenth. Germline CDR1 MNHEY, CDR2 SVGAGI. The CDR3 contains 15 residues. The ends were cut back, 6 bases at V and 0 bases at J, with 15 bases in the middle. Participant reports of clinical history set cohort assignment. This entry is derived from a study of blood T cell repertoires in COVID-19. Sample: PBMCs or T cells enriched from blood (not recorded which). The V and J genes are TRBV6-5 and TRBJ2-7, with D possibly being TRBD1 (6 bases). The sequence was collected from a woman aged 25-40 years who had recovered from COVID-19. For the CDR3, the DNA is TGTGCCAGCAGCTTCGGACAGACAAGCTCCTACGAGCAGTACTTC. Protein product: CASSFGQTSSYEQYF.